This T cell receptor (beta chain) was observed in a study of identical twins. General study points: Within cord blood, abundant beta clonotypes carried fewer insertions, but memory repertoires showed no such trend.

CDR3 size: 12 residues. V gave up 6 bases and J gave up 6 bases, with 10 bases separating them. From germline, CDR1 is LNHDA and CDR2 SQIVND (reference sequence). All of the donors were Caucasians in good health. One entry per CDR3 protein results from TCRdb running MiXCR on the 5' RACE reads. Among about 340,000 distinct CDR3 sequences listed, around 9.7% were seen once. About this clonotype itself: Its antigen is undetermined.

The sample taken for sequencing was naive T cells sorted from blood. The genes are TRBV19 and TRBJ2-3, with D uncertain. The TCR was taken from a woman aged 50 to 60 in good health. CDR3 in amino acids: CASRAAQDTQYF. CDR3 DNA sequence: TGTGCCAGTAGGGCGGCTCAGGATACGCAGTATTTT.